This T cell receptor (beta chain) was identified in a study of cytotoxic CD8 clonotypes in ibrutinib-treated CLL. Study-level information: There were approximately ten relapsed/refractory patients and approximately 16 treatment-naive patients, and under 18 were IGHV unmutated. The study's findings and limits: Relative to age-matched healthy donors, clonality at baseline was higher, and it tracked circulating CD8+ T-cell counts.

With V trimmed by 3 bases and J by 2 bases, 10 bases remained unmatched. This CDR3 is 16 amino acids long. The germline V gene encodes CDR1 SGDLS and CDR2 YYNGEE. Points on this clone: Its target is not known.

TCRdb keeps only in-frame clones here, not all; method: immunoSEQ multiplex PCR. Of 250,000 to 350,000 clones in the sample, about 72% were seen once. The sequenced sample was PBMCs, obtained at disease progression, from a patient treated with ibrutinib. The clonotype originates from a human donor with chronic lymphocytic leukemia. This chain connects TRBV9 to TRBJ1-2; 7 bases fit TRBD1. This chain's CDR3 is CASSAHLTGQNYGYTF. DNA of the CDR3: TGTGCCAGCAGCGCCCATTTAACGGGACAGAACTATGGCTACACCTTC.